Presented here are 21 T cell receptor beta chains from one specimen sequenced in a study of T-cell memory formation after mild COVID-19 (dated by TCRdb to the early 2020s). To prepare the library, 5' RACE was applied. The instrument given in TCRdb is Illumina NovaSeq 6000. The public reads were reanalyzed by TCRdb: fastp trimming at Q25, MiXCR alignment, in-frame beta chains only. Every distinct CDR3 protein forms one entry, paired with its most common genes and DNA. The sample table holds roughly 560,000 distinct CDR3 sequences, of which around 21% were seen once. The top ten clones comprise under 15% of the sample. Sample: PBMCs or a T cell subset sorted from them (not recorded which). The receptors derive from an adult woman who had mild COVID-19 (a few samples of this study predate the infection). The sample titles of this study are shuffled in the database, so cell type and time point are left out; the donor was told from shared clones.

The V and J genes are TRBV11-1 and TRBJ1-1; 7 bases line up with TRBD1. This CDR3 has 13 residues. CDR1 and CDR2 from the germline V gene are SGHAT and FQDESV (reference sequence). J was trimmed by 7 bases and V by 4 bases; bases with no gene match: 6. The CDR3 DNA reads TGTGCCAGCAGCTCAAACCGGGACAGTGAAGCTTTCTTT. The encoded protein is CASSSNRDSEAFF.

This clonotype was observed a handful of times. The rearrangement links TRBV12-3 or TRBV12-4 to TRBJ2-1; 11 nucleotides line up with TRBD2. J was trimmed by 7 bases and V by 6 bases; bases with no gene match: 14. The CDR3 sequence is 17 residues long. The CDR3 region is CASSKDQLAGALNEQFF. The CDR3 DNA reads as TGTGCCAGCAGCAAAGACCAACTAGCGGGGGCGCTTAATGAGCAGTTCTTC.

This clonotype showed up just a few times. The chain employs TRBV27 and TRBJ1-4; D unresolved. Trimming pared 6 bases from V and 5 bases from J, leaving 13 bases between. Germline CDR1 and CDR2: MNHEY and SMNVEV (reference sequence). The CDR3 is 14 amino acids. The CDR3 DNA follows: TGTGCCAGCAGGGACCTAGGGAACAATGAAAAACTGTTTTTT. This encodes CASRDLGNNEKLFF.

This clonotype appeared once. The chain combines TRBV14 with TRBJ2-7, with 7 bases fitting TRBD2. Germline assignment: CDR1 SGHDN and CDR2 FVKESK. V dropped 4 bases and J dropped 3; count of bases not matched to a gene: 6. CDR3 size: 14 residues. CDR3: CASSREGVGYEQYF. In DNA, the CDR3 is TGTGCCAGCAGCCGGGAGGGAGTCGGCTACGAGCAGTACTTC.

This clonotype was counted between two and nine times. The chain uses TRBV27 and TRBJ2-3; D not resolved. The V gene lost 3 bases and the J gene lost 2 bases, with 9 bases spanning the gap. Germline CDR1 MNHEY, CDR2 SMNVEV (reference sequence). This CDR3 has 14 residues. The CDR3 here is CASSFWGNTDTQYF. The CDR3 region has the DNA TGTGCCAGCAGTTTTTGGGGTAACACAGATACGCAGTATTTT.

The CDR3 spells CASSRQGNVGETQYF. The CDR3 nucleotides are TGTGCCAGCAGTCGACAGGGGAACGTTGGAGAGACCCAGTACTTC. The gene calls are TRBV2 and TRBJ2-5; 8 nucleotides align to TRBD1. J gave up 4 bases and V 5 bases, and 9 bases lay outside the gene matches. The CDR3 runs 15 residues. CDR1 and CDR2 from the germline V gene are SNHLY and FYNNEI.

This chain connects TRBV29-1 to TRBJ2-5; no firm D call. Germline V gives CDR1 SQVTM, CDR2 ANQGSEA. The CDR3 extends over 14 amino acids. V dropped 4 bases and J dropped 5 bases, with 17 bases sitting between them. The CDR3 DNA reads as TGCAGCGTTGGAAGCGCCATTAGGATGGAGACCCAGTACTTC. This sequence encodes CSVGSAIRMETQYF.

The rearrangement joins TRBV24-1 to TRBJ1-1; tentatively, D is TRBD1 (5 bases). The CDR3 extends over 12 amino acids. The ends were cut back, 1 base at V and 6 bases at J, with 5 bases in the middle. CDR1 is KGHDR and CDR2 is SFDVKD in the germline V gene. CDR3 nucleotides: TGTGCCACCAGTGATTTAGGGGCTGAAGCTTTCTTT. Its translation is CATSDLGAEAFF.

This sequence joins TRBV7-6 and TRBJ2-2; perhaps TRBD2 as D (6 bases). Germline V gene lookup returns CDR1 SGHVS and CDR2 FNYEAQ. V lost 0 bases, J lost 7 bases, and 15 bases lay in between. This CDR3 is 16 amino acids long. The CDR3 reads CASSLAGRPGVGELFF. CDR3 DNA sequence: TGTGCCAGCAGCTTAGCCGGACGGCCGGGGGTCGGGGAGCTGTTTTTT.

This chain connects TRBV3-1 to TRBJ2-7; 11 bases are a match to TRBD1. V lost 1 base to trimming and J lost 1 base; unmatched junction nucleotides: 3. Germline assignment: CDR1 LGHDT and CDR2 YNNKEL (reference sequence). This CDR3 contains 16 residues. The CDR3 DNA is TGTGCCAGCAGCCAAGCCGGGACAGGGGGTTCCTACGAGCAGTACTTC. Translated: CASSQAGTGGSYEQYF.

The chain uses TRBV7-9 and TRBJ1-1, with TRBD1 as a possible D gene (5 bases). Germline-derived CDR1 and CDR2 are SEHNR and FQNEAQ (reference sequence). The V end was cut by 7 bases, the J end by 5 bases, with 14 bases between. The CDR3 length is 13 residues. The CDR3 coding sequence is TGTGCCAGCAACGGGGGAAGAAGAACTGAAGCTTTCTTT. Translated, it gives CASNGGRRTEAFF. Based on the CDR3 plus reference TRBV7-9 and TRBJ1-1, the full variable domain is DTGVSQNPRHKITKRGQNVTFRCDPISEHNRLYWYRQTLGQGPEFLTYFQNEAQLEKSRLLSDRFSAERPKGSFSTLEIQRTEQGDSAMYLCASNGGRRTEAFFGQGTRLTVV.

This clonotype was counted between two and nine times. The chain carries TRBV5-1 and TRBJ1-5; D is possibly TRBD1 (6 bases). The CDR3 length is 15 residues. In germline, CDR1 is SGHRS, CDR2 YFSETQ. The V gene lost 0 bases and the J gene lost 3 bases, with 10 bases spanning the gap. The CDR3 sequence: CASSLGGQPNQPQHF. Here the CDR3 DNA reads TGCGCCAGCAGCTTGGGCGGACAGCCCAATCAGCCCCAGCATTTT.

The genes are TRBV2 and TRBJ2-3, with 11 bases lining up with TRBD2. Germline assignment: CDR1 SNHLY and CDR2 FYNNEI. The CDR3 extends over 18 amino acids. Unmatched junction bases numbered 9, after V lost 4 bases and J lost 0 bases. The CDR3 protein is CASSAWLAGGGSTDTQYF. The CDR3 DNA sequence: TGTGCCAGCAGTGCATGGCTAGCGGGGGGCGGAAGCACAGATACGCAGTATTTT.

The J gene is TRBJ2-1, the V gene TRBV25-1, with 9 positions matching TRBD2. Looked up from germline, CDR1 is MGHDK and CDR2 is SYGVNS. CDR3 size: 15 residues. J was trimmed by 2 bases and V by 4 bases; bases with no gene match: 3. The CDR3 region has the DNA TGTGCCAGCAGTGGGGCGGGGGGGCCCTACAATGAGCAGTTCTTC. It yields the protein CASSGAGGPYNEQFF.

The chain employs TRBV5-1 and TRBJ2-1; TRBD1 matches 10 bases. The CDR3 consists of 13 residues. V dropped 9 bases and J dropped 5; count of bases not matched to a gene: 5. Germline lookup yields CDR1 SGHRS and CDR2 YFSETQ. Here the CDR3 reads CATGQGNDNEQFF. The CDR3 DNA is TGCGCCACGGGACAGGGGAATGACAATGAGCAGTTCTTC.

This clonotype was found a few times. The gene calls are TRBV29-1 and TRBJ2-2; 7 nucleotides match TRBD1. The J segment lost 2 bases and the V segment lost 7 bases, leaving 7 bases of the junction unmatched. This CDR3 has 14 amino acids. The V gene's germline CDR1 is SQVTM and CDR2 ANQGSEA. Written as DNA, the CDR3 is TGCAGCGCCCGGGACAGACTAAACACCGGGGAGCTGTTTTTT. Amino acids: CSARDRLNTGELFF.

Only a few counts were recorded for this clonotype. The rearrangement links TRBV12-3 or TRBV12-4 to TRBJ1-2, with 8 bases matching TRBD1. V was clipped by 7 bases and J by 7 bases; unmatched bases: 17. The CDR3 has 16 residues. CDR3 bases: TGTGCCAGCACCGTGGACAGGGCTCTGACCGATGTTGGCTACACCTTC. Its protein product is CASTVDRALTDVGYTF.

The chain is built from TRBV20-1 and TRBJ1-2, with D tentatively TRBD1 (6 bases). The CDR3 totals 14 residues. From germline, CDR1 is DFQATT and CDR2 SNEGSKA (reference sequence). V lost 0 bases to trimming and J lost 2 bases, with 10 bases between them. The DNA for the CDR3 is TGCAGTGCTAGAGACCAGGGGACCAACTATGGCTACACCTTC. Its protein product is CSARDQGTNYGYTF.

At least ten counts were recorded for this clonotype. The chain links TRBV18 to TRBJ2-3; D might be TRBD1 (5 bases). Deletions cut 4 bases from V and 5 bases from J, with 7 bases between. The CDR3 is made up of 12 amino acids. Germline CDR1 KGHSH, CDR2 LQKENI. CDR3 nucleotide sequence: TGTGCCAGCTCACAAACAGGAGATACGCAGTATTTT. Translating gives CASSQTGDTQYF.

The chain combines TRBV20-1 with TRBJ2-7, with D unresolved. This CDR3 is built from 15 residues. V lost 0 bases, J lost 0 bases, and 12 bases lay in between. Germline CDR1 is DFQATT and CDR2 is SNEGSKA (reference sequence). The CDR3 sequence is CSARDPRTSSYEQYF. CDR3 DNA: TGCAGTGCTAGAGATCCTAGGACGAGCTCCTACGAGCAGTACTTC.

This clonotype was counted only a few times. The chain links TRBV7-3 to TRBJ2-2, with D hard to call. This CDR3 has 15 residues. The ends were cut back, 2 bases at V and 3 bases at J, with 10 bases in the middle. Per the germline V gene, CDR1 is SGHTA and CDR2 is FQGTGA. The CDR3, as DNA: TGTGCCAGCAGCTTAGGGTTTGGGTACACCGGGGAGCTGTTTTTT. It codes for CASSLGFGYTGELFF.